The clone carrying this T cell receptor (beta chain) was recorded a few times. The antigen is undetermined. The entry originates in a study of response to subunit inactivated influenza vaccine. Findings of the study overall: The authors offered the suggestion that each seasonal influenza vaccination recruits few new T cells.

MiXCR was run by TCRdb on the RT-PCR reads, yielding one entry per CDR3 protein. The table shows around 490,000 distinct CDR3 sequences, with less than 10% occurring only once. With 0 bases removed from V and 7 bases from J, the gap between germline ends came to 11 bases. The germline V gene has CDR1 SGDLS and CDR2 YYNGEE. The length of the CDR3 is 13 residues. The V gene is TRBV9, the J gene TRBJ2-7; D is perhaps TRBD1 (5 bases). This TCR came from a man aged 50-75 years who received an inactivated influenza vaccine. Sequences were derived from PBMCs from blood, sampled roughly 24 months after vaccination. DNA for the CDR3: TGTGCCAGCAGCGTAGGCAGGGAATTGGAGCAGTACTTC. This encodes CASSVGRELEQYF. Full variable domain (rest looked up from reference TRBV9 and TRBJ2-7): DSGVTQTPKHLITATGQRVTLRCSPRSGDLSVYWYQQSLDQGLQFLIQYYNGEERAKGNILERFSAQQFPDLHSELNLSSLELGDSALYFCASSVGRELEQYFGPGTRLTVT.